This T cell receptor beta chain appears in the sequencing data of a study of tumor-infiltrating lymphocytes in primary liver carcinoma (TCRdb year 2017). The study in broad terms: Between November 2015 and March 2016, 4 to 6 patients in China with histopathologically diagnosed primary liver carcinoma had surgical resection. A total of 35 or so specimens from 5 patients, comprising 25 or so tumor regions, 5 adjacent noncancerous liver tissues and 5 peripheral blood samples, were covered by TCRbeta repertoire sequencing. Across five regions of each liver tumor, along with adjacent normal tissue and blood, the study brought together TCRbeta repertoire sequencing, expression microarrays and whole-exome sequencing. The tumors of the five patients were staged as T1-T3 N0M0, with maximum diameters ranging from about 4.2 to 11 cm. Each sample produced about 3.5 to 7.13 million productive TCRbeta reads, and read depth showed no significant difference between tissue types. The five patients, three men and two women aged 30 to 69 years, had hepatocellular carcinoma (four) or combined HCC and intrahepatic cholangiocarcinoma (one). Reproducibility between technical replicate repertoires was high, with correlation coefficients above 0.98 and mean shared-clone rates about 0.9.

A constant-region primer and ProtoScript II reverse transcriptase were used to reverse-transcribe TCRbeta-specific cDNA from approximately 550 ng total RNA. TCRbeta libraries were built with three nested multiplex PCR rounds, a slightly modified ARM-PCR procedure. Multiplex TRBV1-TRBV30 forward primers and a Cbeta reverse primer were used in the first two PCR rounds, each of which was run for 10 cycles. Sample barcodes and Illumina adapters were attached in a final 25-cycle PCR using Deep VentR polymerase. Before sequencing, amplicons of 200-500 bp were purified from gel using a QIAquick gel extraction kit. TCRbeta amplicons were sequenced on an Illumina HiSeq 2500 with 250-bp paired-end reads. Under the source paper's analysis protocol: Reads were quality-trimmed with Trimmomatic v0.33, and paired reads were merged with FLASH v1.2.11 to recover full CDR3 sequences. MiGEC v1.2.1b assigned V, D and J germline segments to the rearranged TCRbeta sequences. Clonotype statistics, along with Shannon-Wiener diversity indices, were calculated using VDJtools v1.0.0. To cut down on sampling bias, every analysis after diversity analysis relied on just the 250 most abundant clonotypes from each sample. In TCRdb, the public reads were trimmed at Q25 with fastp and aligned with MiXCR, with productive beta chains retained. Every distinct CDR3 protein forms one entry, paired with its most common genes and DNA. The V and J calls, along with clone size, are taken from TCRdb and not from the paper's own processing. The sample data list hundreds of thousands of distinct CDR3 sequences, and roughly 60% of these were observed just once. The top ten constitute roughly 8.9% of the sample.

Comments on this clonotype: Its cognate antigen has yet to be identified. A much larger clone differs by one base, so this may be a read error.

Blood RNA was extracted from unsorted whole blood with TRIzol reagent; germline DNA came from the DNeasy Blood & Tissue kit. Chronic HBV infection was present in the patients, and the patients were treatment-naive at sampling. Before surgery, about 4 milliliters of peripheral blood were collected into K2EDTA tubes. Summary of the overall study and its limitations: Repertoire overlap was found to be higher between tumor regions (mean around 35%) than between tumor-adjacent (approximately 17%) or tumor-blood (14%) pairs, consistent with antigen-driven expansion. A significantly larger repertoire fraction was made up by the top 250 clones in tumors than in blood (p = 0.039). Comparison of CD4+ and CD8+ T cell repertoires was precluded by the use of bulk unsorted samples. Only a few patients were included in the study, and the authors note that the findings should be validated in a larger study. Only the TCR beta chain was sequenced, which likely underestimates true repertoire diversity because unpaired alpha chains were not captured.

CDR1 and CDR2, per the germline V gene, are SGHAT and FQNNGV. The CDR3 sequence holds 13 residues, the cysteine and phenylalanine included. Only the CDR3 portion is preserved as DNA: 39 bases, with reading frame beginning at the first base. The source material was peripheral blood. The sequence was obtained from a man in his forties with primary liver carcinoma and hepatitis B virus infection. The chain is made from TRBV11-2 and TRBJ2-7, with no reliable assignment of the D segment. The nucleotides read TGTGTCAGCAGTTCCCTGGGCCTTTACGAGCAGTACTTC. The translation is CVSSSLGLYEQYF.